This TCR beta chain was sequenced for a study of shared clonotypes between healthy human individuals. Measured with immunoSEQ multiplex PCR; TCRdb has only the in-frame clones, and not every one. The sample lists approximately 1,500,000 clones; about 98% were seen once. Sequenced material: naive CD4+ T cells sorted from blood. Subset denoted: CD45RA+ positively selected. This TCR came from a man younger than 40 in good health.

The CDR3, as DNA: TGCGCCAGCAGCTCCCGGGTAGCGGGAGTCACAAACATTCAGTACTTC. It encodes CASSSRVAGVTNIQYF. The chain joins TRBV4-1 to TRBJ2-4; 9 nucleotides line up with TRBD2. V was clipped by 5 bases and J by 6 bases; unmatched bases: 11. The CDR3 is 16 amino acids. The V gene's germline CDR1 is MGHRA and CDR2 YSYEKL.